The source of this T cell receptor (beta chain) is a study of blood T cell repertoires in COVID-19. Germline CDR1 reads SGHTA; CDR2 reads FQGNSA. Trimming took 1 base from V and 2 from J, leaving 6 bases between them. The CDR3 extends over 13 amino acids. The repertoire was sequenced with immunoSEQ multiplex PCR; TCRdb's copy has only in-frame clones and lacks some. The sample holds roughly 290,000 clones, 87% seen once. Residents of approximately 25 US areas, aged about 18 to 89 years, made up the participants. Participants had their cohort set by participant-reported clinical history. Recovered Cohort 3 donors showed two negative PCRs, clearance, or symptom resolution.

Material for sequencing was PBMCs or T cells enriched from blood (not recorded which). This TCR came from a woman between 35 and 50 years old who had recovered from COVID-19. V gene TRBV7-2 combines with J gene TRBJ2-7; no firm D call. The CDR3 nucleotides read TGTGCCAGCAGCTTAGGTGAGGCCTACGAGCAGTACTTC. Its protein is CASSLGEAYEQYF.